This T cell receptor beta chain emerged from a study of blood T cell repertoires in COVID-19. CDR1 LNHDA and CDR2 SQIVND come from the germline V gene (reference sequence). Deletions cut 1 base from V and 0 bases from J, with 7 bases between. The CDR3 spans 16 residues. Profiling relied on immunoSEQ multiplex PCR, and the TCRdb table lists in-frame clones only, not all of them. This sample carries fewer than 250,000 clones, 84% of them seen once, and the ten largest clones take less than 3.5%. Residents of 24 US areas, aged roughly 18 to 90 years, made up the participants. The study recruited exposed participants who had met a COVID-19 case within 2 weeks before entry.

Sequences were obtained from PBMCs or T cells enriched from blood (not recorded which). The gene calls are TRBV19 and TRBJ1-6; D is undetermined. The receptor was isolated from a woman in her 30s who had been exposed to COVID-19. CDR3 nucleotide sequence: TGTGCCAGTAGTATAGGTAGCAGCTCCTATAATTCACCCCTCCACTTT. It codes for CASSIGSSSYNSPLHF.